This is a list of T cell receptor beta chains from one sample in a study of coeliac disease. Clones were read by immunoSEQ multiplex PCR, and TCRdb kept only the in-frame ones, dropping some. The table lists several thousand clones, 63% of them singletons. The specimen was lamina propria lymphocytes from the gut. These receptors were collected from a woman aged 55-69 years with active celiac disease. CDR3s include the opening cysteine and the closing phenylalanine or tryptophan. D genes are given only for firm matches. Clone size is stated in some rows and not others, as once, few, many or a class when expanded.

length	V	J	D	size	CDR3	DNA
18	TRBV9	TRBJ2-1	TRBD2	.	CASSVGAGAVGSYNEQFF	TGTGCCAGCAGCGTAGGAGCGGGGGCAGTTGGATCCTACAATGAGCAGTTCTTC
14	TRBV4-1	TRBJ1-1	.	few	CASSQGQGNTEAFF	TGCGCCAGCAGCCAAGGCCAGGGGAACACTGAAGCTTTCTTT
15	TRBV14	TRBJ2-7	TRBD2	.	CASSQELASAYEQYF	TGTGCCAGCAGCCAAGAACTAGCGAGCGCCTACGAGCAGTACTTC
15	TRBV9	TRBJ2-3	TRBD2	.	CASSVTSGRIDTQYF	TGTGCCAGCAGCGTTACTAGCGGGAGGATAGATACGCAGTATTTT
13	TRBV19	TRBJ2-3	TRBD2	.	CASSIAGASTQYF	TGTGCCAGTAGTATCGCGGGAGCGTCTACGCAGTATTTT
15	TRBV5-3	TRBJ2-1	.	.	CARSLKCNTYNEQFF	TGTGCCAGAAGCTTGAAGTGCAACACCTACAATGAGCAGTTCTTC
13	TRBV7-2	TRBJ1-2	.	.	CASSLASYRGYTF	TGTGCCAGCAGCTTAGCGTCGTATCGGGGCTACACCTTC
14	TRBV30	TRBJ1-3	TRBD1	.	CAWEDRASGNTIYF	TGTGCCTGGGAAGACAGGGCCTCTGGAAACACCATATATTTT
13	TRBV6-5	TRBJ1-2	.	.	CASSPGGNRGYTF	TGTGCCAGCAGCCCCGGGGGGAATCGTGGCTACACCTTC
13	TRBV7-2	TRBJ1-1	.	few	CASSLILLQEAFF	TGTGCCAGCAGCTTGATCCTTTTACAGGAAGCTTTCTTT
14	TRBV7-4	TRBJ1-2	.	.	CASSLGAINYGYTF	TGTGCCAGCAGCCTTGGGGCCATTAACTATGGCTACACCTTC
12	TRBV6-6	TRBJ2-7	.	.	CASTLSEAEQYF	TGTGCCAGCACCCTTAGTGAGGCCGAGCAGTACTTC
15	TRBV2	TRBJ2-2	TRBD2	.	CASSDGLAGTGELFF	TGTGCCAGCAGTGACGGACTAGCGGGCACCGGGGAGCTGTTTTTT
14	TRBV7-2	TRBJ2-1	TRBD2	.	CASSRTSGRHEQFF	TGTGCCAGCAGCCGGACTAGCGGGAGACATGAGCAGTTCTTC
15	TRBV7-2	TRBJ1-3	TRBD1	.	CASSPQQTGINTIYF	TGTGCCAGCAGCCCCCAACAGACAGGGATTAACACCATATATTTT
18	TRBV19	TRBJ2-3	TRBD2	.	CASRVVSGGASLADTQYF	TGTGCCAGTAGAGTGGTAAGCGGGGGGGCCAGTCTCGCAGATACGCAGTATTTT
16	TRBV4-2	TRBJ2-2	TRBD2	.	CASSPISGGGFGELFF	TGTGCCAGCAGCCCTATAAGCGGGGGGGGTTTCGGGGAGCTGTTTTTT
16	TRBV14	TRBJ2-5	TRBD2	.	CASSQGLRTSEETQYF	TGTGCCAGCAGCCAAGGGCTTAGGACTAGCGAAGAGACCCAGTACTTC
15	TRBV5-1	TRBJ1-2	TRBD1	.	CASSLGDRGGGGYTF	TGCGCCAGCAGCTTGGGGGACAGGGGAGGTGGAGGCTACACCTTC
15	TRBV15	TRBJ2-5	.	.	CATSRAPRGGETQYF	TGTGCCACCAGCAGAGCACCCCGGGGAGGAGAGACCCAGTACTTC
12	TRBV9	TRBJ2-7	.	.	CASSKGHYEQYF	TGTGCCAGCAGCAAGGGACACTACGAGCAGTACTTC
14	TRBV19	TRBJ1-5	.	once	CARGRQGPFQPQHF	TGTGCCAGGGGGCGGCAGGGGCCCTTTCAGCCCCAGCATTTT
13	TRBV19	TRBJ1-4	.	.	CASSPGRNEKLFF	TGTGCCAGTAGTCCGGGGAGGAATGAAAAACTGTTTTTT
15	TRBV27	TRBJ2-1	TRBD2	.	CASSNRTSGRVKQFF	TGTGCCAGCAGTAACCGGACTAGCGGGAGAGTAAAGCAGTTCTTC
14	TRBV19	TRBJ2-1	.	.	CASRPGGGSNEQFF	TGTGCCAGTAGGCCGGGGGGCGGGAGCAATGAGCAGTTCTTC
14	TRBV28	TRBJ1-5	.	.	CASSLWQGIQPQHF	TGTGCCAGCAGTTTATGGCAGGGTATTCAGCCCCAGCATTTT
14	TRBV5-1	TRBJ2-3	.	once	CASSWSGVQDTQYF	TGCGCCAGCAGCTGGAGTGGCGTGCAAGATACGCAGTATTTT
11	TRBV7-2	TRBJ2-3	.	.	CASTLGDTQYF	TGTGCCAGCACCCTCGGAGATACGCAGTATTTT
14	TRBV7-2	TRBJ2-7	.	.	CASSSPREYYEQYF	TGTGCCAGCAGTTCGCCGCGGGAATACTACGAGCAGTACTTC
12	TRBV29-1	TRBJ2-3	TRBD1	.	CSVTRGPDTQYF	TGCAGCGTTACAAGGGGGCCAGATACGCAGTATTTT
15	TRBV6-5	TRBJ2-2	TRBD1	medium-sized	CASSQQGLGSGELFF	TGTGCCAGCAGCCAACAGGGGTTAGGCTCCGGGGAGCTGTTTTTT
15	TRBV19	TRBJ1-2	TRBD1	.	CASSMGQPSTYGYTF	TGTGCCAGTAGTATGGGACAGCCTTCGACCTATGGCTACACCTTC